Listed below are T cell receptor beta chains from one sample, sequenced in a study of blood T cell repertoires in COVID-19. Measured with immunoSEQ multiplex PCR; TCRdb has only the in-frame clones, and not every one. The sample yields roughly 100,000 clones, about four fifths seen once. The sample taken for sequencing was peripheral blood. These TCRs come from a woman of 80 years or more with acute or convalescent COVID-19. Both conserved end residues are part of each CDR3. The order of the fields is J gene, V gene, clone size, D gene, CDR3 DNA, CDR3 protein. The D gene is left open where the match is weak. Only some rows state a clone size, as once, few, many or a class for expanded clones.

>TRBJ1-2|TRBV30|many|NA
TGTGCCTGCAGCTTGCGGTCCATCTATGGCTACACCTTC
CACSLRSIYGYTF
>TRBJ2-3|TRBV25-1|NA|TRBD1
TGTGCCAGCTCCGGGACAGGGACAGATACGCAGTATTTT
CASSGTGTDTQYF
>TRBJ2-3|TRBV18|NA|NA
TGTGCCAGCTCACCTGTCGGGACTAGCACAGATACGCAGTATTTT
CASSPVGTSTDTQYF
>TRBJ2-7|TRBV19|NA|NA
TGTGCCAGTAGTATCCGCCTCTCCACTAACGAGCAGTACTTC
CASSIRLSTNEQYF
>TRBJ1-2|TRBV7-2|once|NA
TGTGCCAGCAGCTTTAGTTCTGAGGTTGGCTACACCTTC
CASSFSSEVGYTF
>TRBJ2-7|TRBV4-2|NA|TRBD2
TGTGCCAGCAGCCGCCCTGTAGGTAGCGGGAGCGGCGAGCAGTACTTC
CASSRPVGSGSGEQYF
>TRBJ1-5|TRBV18|few|NA
TGTGCCAGCTCACAGAACCGGGATTCCAATCAGCCCCAGCATTTT
CASSQNRDSNQPQHF
>TRBJ2-3|TRBV3-1/TRBV3-2|few|TRBD1
TGTGCCAGCAGCCAATTGGGACAGAGCACAGATACGCAGTATTTT
CASSQLGQSTDTQYF
>TRBJ2-5|TRBV18|NA|NA
TGTGCCAGCTCATACGGACAGCAAGAGACCCAGTACTTC
CASSYGQQETQYF
>TRBJ2-1|TRBV27|NA|NA
TGTGCCAGCTTTTCCACTGGGGGCATCTACAATGAGCAGTTCTTC
CASFSTGGIYNEQFF
>TRBJ1-6|TRBV6-5|NA|NA
TGTGCCAGCGGGCAGTCGAATTCACCCCTCCACTTT
CASGQSNSPLHF
>TRBJ1-2|TRBV19|NA|NA
TGTGCCAGTAGCGACGAAAGGGGTGCACACTATGGCTACACCTTC
CASSDERGAHYGYTF
>TRBJ2-7|TRBV24-1|NA|TRBD1
TGTGCCACCAGGGGGACAGGGGGCACGGGCGAGCAGTACTTC
CATRGTGGTGEQYF
>TRBJ1-1|TRBV7-2|NA|NA
TGTGCCAGCAGCTTAATCGATCGCGGGAACACTGAAGCTTTCTTT
CASSLIDRGNTEAFF
>TRBJ1-2|TRBV29-1|few|NA
TGCAGCGTCCGTGGGACCGGGGAGCGGGTCTATGGCTACACCTTC
CSVRGTGERVYGYTF
>TRBJ2-5|TRBV5-4|NA|NA
TGTGCCAGCAGCTTGGCAAGGGGCCAAGAGACCCAGTACTTC
CASSLARGQETQYF
>TRBJ1-2|TRBV6-5|NA|TRBD1
TGTGCCAGCAGGACCGACAGGGGTGGTGGCTACACCTTC
CASRTDRGGGYTF
>TRBJ2-1|TRBV5-1|NA|TRBD1
TGCGCCAGCAGCTTGGGGGACAGGGTCAATGAGCAGTTCTTC
CASSLGDRVNEQFF
>TRBJ1-2|TRBV19|NA|TRBD1
TGTGCCAGTAGCACCAACAGGGGGGACTATGGCTACACCTTC
CASSTNRGDYGYTF
>TRBJ1-6|TRBV30|NA|NA
TGTGCCTGGACCCCCGGGACAATGAATTCACCCCTCCACTTT
CAWTPGTMNSPLHF
>TRBJ2-2|TRBV29-1|NA|TRBD1
TGCAGCGCTCAGGGGGCATACACCGGGGAGCTGTTTTTT
CSAQGAYTGELFF
>TRBJ1-4|TRBV7-9|many|NA
TGTGCCAGCAGCTCCCCCGGGGAGGGAAAACTGTTTTTT
CASSSPGEGKLFF
>TRBJ1-3|TRBV28|NA|NA
TGTGCCAGCAGTCCGTTCTCAGGGGATGCTGGAAACACCATATATTTT
CASSPFSGDAGNTIYF
>TRBJ1-6|TRBV19|NA|TRBD1
TGTGCCAGTAATAAACAGGGGTGGGCTTCTTCACCCCTCCACTTT
CASNKQGWASSPLHF
>TRBJ2-7|TRBV28|NA|NA
TGTGCCAGCAGTAGGACACCAGACTACGAGCAGTACTTC
CASSRTPDYEQYF
>TRBJ2-3|TRBV5-1|once|TRBD2
TGCGCCAGCAGCTTGAGGGCTAGCGGGGCCCTACCAGGGACAGATACGCAGTATTTT
CASSLRASGALPGTDTQYF